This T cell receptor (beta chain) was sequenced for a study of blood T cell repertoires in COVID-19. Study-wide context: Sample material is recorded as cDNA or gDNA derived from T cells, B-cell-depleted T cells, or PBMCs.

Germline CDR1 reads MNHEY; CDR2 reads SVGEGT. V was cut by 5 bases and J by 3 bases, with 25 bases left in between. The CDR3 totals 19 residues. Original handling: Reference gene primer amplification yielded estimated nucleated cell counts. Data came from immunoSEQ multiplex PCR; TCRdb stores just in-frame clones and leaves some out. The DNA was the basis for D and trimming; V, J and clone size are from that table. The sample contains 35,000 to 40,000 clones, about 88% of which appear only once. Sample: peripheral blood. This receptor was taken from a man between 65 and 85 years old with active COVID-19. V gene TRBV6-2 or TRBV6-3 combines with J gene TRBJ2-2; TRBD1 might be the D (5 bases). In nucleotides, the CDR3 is TGTGCCAGCAGTGGTGGTTTTCTGGGGCTTAGTGCCTACACCGGGGAGCTGTTTTTT. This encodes CASSGGFLGLSAYTGELFF.